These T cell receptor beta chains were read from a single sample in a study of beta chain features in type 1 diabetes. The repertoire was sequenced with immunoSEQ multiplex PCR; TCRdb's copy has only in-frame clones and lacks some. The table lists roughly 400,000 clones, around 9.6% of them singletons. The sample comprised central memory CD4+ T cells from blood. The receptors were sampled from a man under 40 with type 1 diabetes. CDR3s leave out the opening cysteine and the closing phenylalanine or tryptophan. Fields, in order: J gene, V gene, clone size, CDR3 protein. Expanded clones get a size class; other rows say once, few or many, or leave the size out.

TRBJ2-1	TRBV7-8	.	ASSPSGGYNEQF
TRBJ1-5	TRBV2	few	ASSEVQAGSQPQH
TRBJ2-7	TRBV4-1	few	ASSQHVGVPYEQY
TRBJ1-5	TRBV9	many	ASSVGGGEVQPQH
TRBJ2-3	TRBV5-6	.	ASGPASTDTQY
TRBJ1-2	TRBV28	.	ASSHGTRGLGYT
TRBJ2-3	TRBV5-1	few	ASSFDSTDTQY
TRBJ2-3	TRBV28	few	ASSTSGTGADTQY
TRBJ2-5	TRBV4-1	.	ASSQALGGGQETQY
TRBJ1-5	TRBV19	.	ASSIFQGQERNQPQH
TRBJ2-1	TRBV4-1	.	ASSQDLDPSARNEQF
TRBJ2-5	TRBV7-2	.	ASSAYWGSQETQY
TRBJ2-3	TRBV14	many	ASSQYQGADTQY
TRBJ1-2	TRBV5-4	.	ASSPDRDYGYT
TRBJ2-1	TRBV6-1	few	ASSEEDRGSYNEQF